Given below is one T cell receptor beta chain in context. The assay was immunoSEQ multiplex PCR, and TCRdb's table has in-frame clones only and misses some. Of approximately 2.3 million clones listed, approximately 95% were seen once; the top ten hold 0.3% to 0.4%. The sample belongs to a study of shared clonotypes between healthy human individuals. Germline trimming cut 10 bases from V and 6 bases from J; bases unmatched to any gene: 17. Germline values: CDR1 MNHEY, CDR2 SMNVEV (reference sequence). The CDR3 runs 16 residues. The rearrangement uses TRBV27 and TRBJ1-2; 10 bases agree with TRBD1. The material sequenced was naive CD4+ T cells from PBMCs. Subset defined: CD45RA+ positively selected. The clonotype was recovered from a man younger than 35 in good health. Some clones in this sample may be carry-over from other donors' samples. In DNA form, the CDR3 reads TGTGCCACCTCTCACCTACCGGGGACAGGGGCCGATGGCTACACCTTC. It is translated as CATSHLPGTGADGYTF.